Detailed here is one T cell receptor beta chain. Per the authors' pipeline: It was from reference gene primer amplification that nucleated cell counts were estimated. TCRdb's copy holds only in-frame clones and misses some; the assay was immunoSEQ multiplex PCR. Clonal size and the V and J genes are those of that table, whereas D and trimming came from the DNA. The table lists roughly 110,000 clones, over 75% of them singletons. V dropped 7 bases and J dropped 4; count of bases not matched to a gene: 9. This CDR3 contains 15 residues. The germline V gene has CDR1 SNHLY and CDR2 FYNNEI. These data are taken from a study of blood T cell repertoires in COVID-19. On the study more broadly: Collection of acute and convalescent COVID-19 samples took place in the United States, Italy and Spain. PBMCs, B-cell-depleted T cells, or T cells provided the cDNA or gDNA that made up the material.

The chain has TRBV2 and TRBJ2-2, with 7 bases matching TRBD1. Specimen: peripheral blood. The clonotype comes from a woman in her 70s who had recovered from COVID-19. DNA for the CDR3: TGTGCCAGCACGGGTAGGACAGGCTTCACCGGGGAGCTGTTTTTT. Protein sequence: CASTGRTGFTGELFF. Variable domain in full (rest from reference TRBV2 and TRBJ2-2): EPEVTQTPSHQVTQMGQEVILRCVPISNHLYFYWYRQILGQKVEFLVSFYNNEISEKSEIFDDQFSVERPDGSNFTLKIRSTKLEDSAMYFCASTGRTGFTGELFFGEGSRLTVL.